This T cell receptor (beta chain) stems from a study of blood T cell repertoires in COVID-19. At the level of the study: Sources were T cells, B-cell-depleted T cells, or PBMCs; the material itself was cDNA or gDNA.

Per the original methods: Counts of nucleated cells, estimated from reference gene primer amplification, were obtained. Measured with immunoSEQ multiplex PCR; TCRdb has only the in-frame clones, and not every one. The D gene and trimming were derived from the DNA, and the V and J assignments and clone size from that table. The table includes 250,000 to 400,000 clones, around 88% detected once. Per germline, CDR1 MNHEY and CDR2 SVGAGI. The CDR3 covers 13 residues. Trimming cost V 6 bases and J 2 bases, with 8 bases left between them. Sequenced sample: peripheral blood. V usage is TRBV6-5 and J usage is TRBJ1-3; possible D gene TRBD1, 5 bases. The source is a woman aged 25-40 years with COVID-19, enrolled during active disease. The DNA of the CDR3 is TGTGCCAGCAGACAGACAGCTGGAAACACCATATATTTT. Its protein product is CASRQTAGNTIYF.